This T cell receptor (beta chain) was sequenced for a study of blood T cell repertoires in COVID-19. Sequencing was performed with immunoSEQ multiplex PCR; in TCRdb, only in-frame clones are kept and a portion is missing. The table shows 35,000 to 55,000 clones, with just over 85% occurring only once. CDR3 length: 14 amino acids. Trimming cost V 6 bases and J 2 bases, with 13 bases left between them. In germline, CDR1 is MNHNY, CDR2 SVGAGI (reference sequence). The TCR was taken from a man aged 55 to 70 with active COVID-19. The sample comprised peripheral blood. V and J are TRBV6-6 and TRBJ1-2; the D is unclear. CDR3 bases: TGTGCCAGCAGCGCGGAAGGGAGCAACTATGGCTACACCTTC. Amino acids: CASSAEGSNYGYTF.